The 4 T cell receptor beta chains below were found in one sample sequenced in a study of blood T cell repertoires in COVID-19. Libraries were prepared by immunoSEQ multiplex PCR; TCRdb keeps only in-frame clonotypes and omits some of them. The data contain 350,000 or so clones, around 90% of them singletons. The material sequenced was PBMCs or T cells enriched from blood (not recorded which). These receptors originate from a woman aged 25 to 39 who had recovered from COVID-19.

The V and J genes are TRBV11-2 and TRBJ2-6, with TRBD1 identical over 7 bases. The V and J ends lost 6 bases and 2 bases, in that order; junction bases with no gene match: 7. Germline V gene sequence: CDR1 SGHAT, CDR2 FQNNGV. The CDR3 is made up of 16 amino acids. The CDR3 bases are TGTGCCAGCAGACTCACAGACAGGGCTGGGGCCAACGTCCTGACTTTC. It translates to CASRLTDRAGANVLTF.

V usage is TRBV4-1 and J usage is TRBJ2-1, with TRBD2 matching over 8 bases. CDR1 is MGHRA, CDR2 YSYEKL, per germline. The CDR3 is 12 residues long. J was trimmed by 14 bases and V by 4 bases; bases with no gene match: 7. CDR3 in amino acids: CASSPVAGKKFF. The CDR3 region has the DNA TGCGCCAGCAGCCCTGTAGCGGGAAAGAAGTTCTTC.

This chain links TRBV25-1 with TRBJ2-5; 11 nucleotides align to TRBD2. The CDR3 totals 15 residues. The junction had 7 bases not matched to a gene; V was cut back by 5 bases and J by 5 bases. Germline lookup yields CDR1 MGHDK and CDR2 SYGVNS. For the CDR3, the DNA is TGTGCCAGCAGTCCCTTGGCTAGCGGGGGGGAGACCCAGTACTTC. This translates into CASSPLASGGETQYF.

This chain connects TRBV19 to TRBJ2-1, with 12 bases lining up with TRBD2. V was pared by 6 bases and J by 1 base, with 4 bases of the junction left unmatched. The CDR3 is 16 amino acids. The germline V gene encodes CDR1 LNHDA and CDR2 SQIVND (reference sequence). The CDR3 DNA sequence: TGTGCCAGTAGACTAGCGGGAGGTCGGTCCTACAATGAGCAGTTCTTC. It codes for CASRLAGGRSYNEQFF.